A single sample gave rise to the 18 T cell receptor beta chains below, sequenced in a study of T cell responses to AZD1222 COVID-19 vaccine. Sequenced by immunoSEQ multiplex PCR; TCRdb stores in-frame clones only, minus some. The sample carries about 120,000 clones, approximately 86% recorded once. The sequencing used peripheral blood, collected on day 0 of AZD1222 vaccination. The source is an adult in good health.

This chain uses TRBV27 with TRBJ1-1, with TRBD1 matching 10 bases. This CDR3 spans 16 amino acids. Trimming at V came to 6 bases and at J to 5 bases, leaving 12 bases not matched to a gene. Per the germline V gene, CDR1 is MNHEY and CDR2 is SMNVEV (reference sequence). CDR3 residues: CASSRQGAGVYTEAFF. As DNA, the CDR3 is TGTGCCAGCAGCCGACAGGGGGCCGGGGTGTATACTGAAGCTTTCTTT.

V and J are TRBV5-1 and TRBJ2-1, with D perhaps TRBD1 (5 bases). Germline assignment: CDR1 SGHRS and CDR2 YFSETQ. V gave up 0 bases and J gave up 5 bases, with 12 bases separating them. The CDR3 covers 15 residues. Here the CDR3 reads CASSLVAGLDNEQFF. The CDR3 DNA follows: TGCGCCAGCAGCTTGGTGGCAGGGCTCGACAATGAGCAGTTCTTC.

Only a few counts were recorded for this clone. This chain links TRBV7-9 with TRBJ1-4; 8 bases are a match to TRBD1. Trimming removed 3 bases from V and 7 bases from J; junction bases left unmatched: 4. CDR3 length: 14 amino acids. Germline CDR1 is SEHNR and CDR2 is FQNEAQ (reference sequence). The CDR3 coding sequence is TGTGCCAGCAGCTTGGCAGGGGGCGGTGAAAAACTGTTTTTT. Amino acids: CASSLAGGGEKLFF.

The DNA for the CDR3 is TGTGCCAGCAGCAAAGGTGAGAGGGAAGGGGACACTGAAGCTTTCTTT. This gives the protein CASSKGEREGDTEAFF. The chain combines TRBV21-1 with TRBJ1-1. TRBV21-1 is annotated as a pseudogene. The CDR3 consists of 16 residues.

The chain employs TRBV4-2 and TRBJ2-7; 10 bases line up with TRBD2. CDR3 size: 18 residues. CDR1 LGHNA and CDR2 YNFKEQ come from the germline V gene. After removal of 0 bases from V and 5 bases from J, the junction contained 13 bases not matched to a gene. The CDR3 DNA sequence: TGTGCCAGCAGCCAAGATTCCATGCGGACTAGCGGCAGAGACGAGCAGTACTTC. Encoded protein: CASSQDSMRTSGRDEQYF.

This chain uses TRBV28 with TRBJ1-4; D is possibly TRBD1 (5 bases). CDR1 is MDHEN and CDR2 is SYDVKM in the germline V gene. This CDR3 has 13 residues. Trimming cost V 8 bases and J 7 bases, with 14 bases left between them. The CDR3 reads CASGTPVGEKLFF. CDR3 nucleotide sequence: TGTGCCAGCGGGACCCCTGTCGGTGAAAAACTGTTTTTT.

The genes are TRBV9 and TRBJ2-5, with a tentative D call TRBD2 (6 bases). CDR1 is SGDLS, CDR2 YYNGEE, per germline. V gave up 4 bases and J gave up 2 bases, with 12 bases separating them. The length of the CDR3 is 14 residues. Here the CDR3 reads CASSSRTNQETQYF. The CDR3 DNA is TGTGCCAGCAGCTCAAGGACTAATCAAGAGACCCAGTACTTC. The complete variable domain, with remaining parts taken from reference TRBV9 and TRBJ2-5, reads DSGVTQTPKHLITATGQRVTLRCSPRSGDLSVYWYQQSLDQGLQFLIQYYNGEERAKGNILERFSAQQFPDLHSELNLSSLELGDSALYFCASSSRTNQETQYFGPGTRLLVL.

This chain connects TRBV19 to TRBJ2-5; tentative D call: TRBD1 (6 bases). Trimming removed 5 bases from V and 2 bases from J, with 12 bases in between. Germline CDR1 is LNHDA and CDR2 is SQIVND (reference sequence). The CDR3 is made up of 14 amino acids. The CDR3 region is CASSVGDKQETQYF. Here the CDR3 DNA reads TGTGCCAGTAGTGTAGGGGACAAGCAAGAGACCCAGTACTTC.

The gene calls are TRBV19 and TRBJ1-2; 9 nucleotides agree with TRBD1. V shed 4 bases, J shed 7 bases, and the junction held 4 bases outside the gene matches. The germline gives CDR1 LNHDA, CDR2 SQIVND (reference sequence). CDR3 length: 13 amino acids. CDR3 sequence (DNA): TGTGCCAGTAGTACCCCGGACAGGGGTGGCTACACCTTC. Amino acid sequence: CASSTPDRGGYTF.

This sequence joins TRBV5-1 and TRBJ2-1; TRBD2 matches at 12 bases. The V segment lost 7 bases and the J segment 3 bases; nucleotides outside the gene matches: 11. This CDR3 spans 17 amino acids. Germline assignment: CDR1 SGHRS and CDR2 YFSETQ. CDR3 nucleotides: TGCGCCAGCGATCGGGGTCAACTAGCGGGAGGCTACAATGAGCAGTTCTTC. Protein product: CASDRGQLAGGYNEQFF.

This chain links TRBV5-1 with TRBJ2-7; 12 bases fit TRBD2. The CDR3 contains 15 residues. From germline, CDR1 is SGHRS and CDR2 YFSETQ. The ends lost 1 base at V and 6 bases at J; junction bases unmatched: 5. The CDR3 DNA reads as TGCGCCAGCAGCTTGATACTAGCGGGAGGTAGCGAGCAGTACTTC. Translation gives CASSLILAGGSEQYF.

The chain combines TRBV9 with TRBJ2-5; 9 bases map to TRBD1. V lost 0 bases and J lost 1; bases outside the gene matches: 7. CDR1 is SGDLS and CDR2 is YYNGEE in the germline V gene. The CDR3 runs to 17 residues. CDR3 coding DNA: TGTGCCAGCAGCGTAGGTGGGACAGGGAGCAGCCAAGAGACCCAGTACTTC. Protein: CASSVGGTGSSQETQYF.

The rearrangement joins TRBV5-1 to TRBJ1-2; 10 nucleotides align to TRBD1. This CDR3 comprises 16 residues. Germline assignment: CDR1 SGHRS and CDR2 YFSETQ. Trimming removed 5 bases from V and 2 bases from J; junction bases left unmatched: 9. DNA for the CDR3: TGCGCCAGCAGAAGACCCGGGACAGGGGTAAACTATGGCTACACCTTC. Encoded protein: CASRRPGTGVNYGYTF.

This clone is a singleton in its sample. The chain has TRBV24-1 and TRBJ2-3, with D possibly TRBD1 on 5 matching bases. Trimming removed 1 base from V and 4 bases from J, with 8 bases in between. The CDR3 runs to 14 residues. Germline CDR1 is KGHDR and CDR2 is SFDVKD. The CDR3: CATSDFQGSDTQYF. CDR3 sequence (DNA): TGTGCCACCAGTGATTTTCAGGGCTCAGATACGCAGTATTTT.

A word on this clone: Its ends do not fully match the called genes, so a read error is possible. The rearrangement links TRBV12-3 or TRBV12-4 to TRBJ2-4; 8 positions agree with TRBD2. The CDR3 is made up of 12 amino acids. CDR3 coding DNA: TGTGCCAGCAGTCTCACCGGGGGGGGACTAGGCTTC. This sequence encodes CASSLTGGGLGF.

This clone has only a few counts. The chain links TRBV7-9 to TRBJ1-1; D is unclear. Trimming pared 1 base from V and 1 base from J, leaving 4 bases between. The CDR3 runs to 13 residues. In germline, CDR1 is SEHNR, CDR2 FQNEAQ (reference sequence). The CDR3, as DNA: TGTGCCAGCAGCTTAGTAACGAACACTGAAGCTTTCTTT. It codes for CASSLVTNTEAFF.

This clone occurred many times. The chain couples TRBV7-2 to TRBJ1-2; D is uncertain. The V end lost 1 base, the J end lost 5 bases, and 14 bases lay between the germline ends. CDR1 is SGHTA, CDR2 FQGNSA, per germline. The CDR3 sequence is 15 residues long. The CDR3 nucleotides are TGTGCCAGCAGCTTAGTAATCTTCGCAGTATATGGCTACACCTTC. Amino acid sequence: CASSLVIFAVYGYTF.

The V call is TRBV6-4, the J call TRBJ2-2, with D hard to call. CDR1 and CDR2 (germline): MRHNA, SNTAGT. Trimming pared 2 bases from V and 9 bases from J, leaving 13 bases between. CDR3 length: 14 residues. The CDR3 protein is CASSDTSRTRELFF. CDR3 DNA: TGTGCCAGCAGTGACACATCCCGAACCCGGGAGCTGTTTTTT.